This TCR beta chain comes out of a study of T cells in Graves' hyperthyroidism and ophthalmopathy. This CDR3 is built from 16 residues. Per germline, CDR1 SGHVS and CDR2 FQNEAQ. About this clonotype itself: A junction end diverges from the germline sequence, so it may reflect a read error.

Authors of the study amplified TCR beta CDR3 regions from RNA transcripts. First-round RT-PCR targeting the TCR CDR3 was performed with the HTBI primer set. MiXCR, run by TCRdb on the multiplex PCR reads, gives a single entry per CDR3 protein. The data show roughly 300,000 distinct CDR3 sequences, over 20% seen once. The sample comprised blood. V and J are TRBV7-8 and TRBJ2-1; no firm D call. This receptor was taken from a woman in her 50s with Graves' hyperthyroidism. The CDR3 loop is CANSPTDRSSYNEQFF. The CDR3, as DNA: TGTGCCAACAGCCCAACGGACCGGAGCTCCTACAATGAGCAGTTCTTC. The variable domain in full, with the rest retrieved from reference TRBV7-8 and TRBJ2-1, is GAGVSQSPRYKVAKRGQDVALRCDPISGHVSLFWYQQALGQGPEFLTYFQNEAQLDKSGLPSDRFFAERPEGSVSTLKIQRTQQEDSAVYLCANSPTDRSSYNEQFFGPGTRLTVL.